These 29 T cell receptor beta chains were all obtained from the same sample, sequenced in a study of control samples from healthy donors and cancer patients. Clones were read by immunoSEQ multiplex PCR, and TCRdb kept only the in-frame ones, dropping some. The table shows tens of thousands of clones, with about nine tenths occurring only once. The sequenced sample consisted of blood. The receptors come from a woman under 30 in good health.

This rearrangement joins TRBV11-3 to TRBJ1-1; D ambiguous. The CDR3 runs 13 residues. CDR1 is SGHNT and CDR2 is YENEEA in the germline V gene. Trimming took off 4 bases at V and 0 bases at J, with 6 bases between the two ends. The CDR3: CASSWTLNTEAFF. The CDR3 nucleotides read TGTGCCAGCAGCTGGACCTTGAACACTGAAGCTTTCTTT. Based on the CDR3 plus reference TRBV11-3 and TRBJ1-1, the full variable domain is EAGVVQSPRYKIIEKKQPVAFWCNPISGHNTLYWYLQNLGQGPELLIRYENEEAVDDSQLPKDRFSAERLKGVDSTLKIQPAELGDSAVYLCASSWTLNTEAFFGQGTRLTVV.

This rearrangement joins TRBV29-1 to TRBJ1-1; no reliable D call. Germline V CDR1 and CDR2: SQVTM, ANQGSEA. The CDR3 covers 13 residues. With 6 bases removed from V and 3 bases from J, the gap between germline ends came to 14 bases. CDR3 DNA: TGCAGCGTGGCCCCGGGCCCGGACACTGAAGCTTTCTTT. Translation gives CSVAPGPDTEAFF.

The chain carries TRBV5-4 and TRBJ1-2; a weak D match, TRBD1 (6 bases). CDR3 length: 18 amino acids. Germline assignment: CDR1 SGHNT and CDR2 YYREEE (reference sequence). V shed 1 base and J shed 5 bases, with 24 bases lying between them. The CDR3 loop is CASSLRSDRRYVKYGYTF. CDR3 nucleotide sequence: TGTGCCAGCAGCTTGAGGTCCGACAGGCGGTACGTAAAGTATGGCTACACCTTC.

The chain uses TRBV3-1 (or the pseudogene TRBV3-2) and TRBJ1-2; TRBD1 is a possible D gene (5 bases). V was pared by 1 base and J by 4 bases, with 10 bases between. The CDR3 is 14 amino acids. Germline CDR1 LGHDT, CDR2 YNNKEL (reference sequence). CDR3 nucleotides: TGTGCCAGCAGCCAAGGACAGACGTTCTATGGCTACACCTTC. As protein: CASSQGQTFYGYTF.

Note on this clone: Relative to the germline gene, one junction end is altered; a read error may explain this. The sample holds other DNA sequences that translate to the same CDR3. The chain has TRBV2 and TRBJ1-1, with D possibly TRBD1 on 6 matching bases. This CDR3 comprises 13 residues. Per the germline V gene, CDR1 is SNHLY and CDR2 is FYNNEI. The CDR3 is CASSEGGNTEAFF. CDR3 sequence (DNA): TGTGCCAGCAGCGAAGGGGGGAACACTGAAGCTTTCTTT.

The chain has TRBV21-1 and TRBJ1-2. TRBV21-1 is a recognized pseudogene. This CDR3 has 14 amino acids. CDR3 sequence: CASSKVVGRVGYTF. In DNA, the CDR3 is TGTGCCAGCAGCAAAGTTGTAGGGAGGGTCGGCTACACCTTC.

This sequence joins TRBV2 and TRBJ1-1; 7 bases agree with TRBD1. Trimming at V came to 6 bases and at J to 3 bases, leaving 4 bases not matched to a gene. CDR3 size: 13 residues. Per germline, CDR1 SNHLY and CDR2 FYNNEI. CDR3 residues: CASRTGEDTEAFF. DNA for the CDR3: TGTGCCAGCAGAACAGGGGAGGACACTGAAGCTTTCTTT. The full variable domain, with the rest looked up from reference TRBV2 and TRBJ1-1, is EPEVTQTPSHQVTQMGQEVILRCVPISNHLYFYWYRQILGQKVEFLVSFYNNEISEKSEIFDDQFSVERPDGSNFTLKIRSTKLEDSAMYFCASRTGEDTEAFFGQGTRLTVV.

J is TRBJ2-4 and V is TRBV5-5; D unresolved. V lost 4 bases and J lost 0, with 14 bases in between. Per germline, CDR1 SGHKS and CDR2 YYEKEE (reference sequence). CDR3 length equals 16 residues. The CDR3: CASSSQDKLAKNIQYF. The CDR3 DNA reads TGTGCCAGCAGCAGTCAAGATAAACTAGCCAAAAACATTCAGTACTTC.

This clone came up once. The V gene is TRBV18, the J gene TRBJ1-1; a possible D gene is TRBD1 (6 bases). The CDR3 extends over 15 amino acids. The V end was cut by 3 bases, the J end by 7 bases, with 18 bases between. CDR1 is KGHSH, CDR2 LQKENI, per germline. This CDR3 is CASSPTEGVSLEAFF. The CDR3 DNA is TGTGCCAGCTCACCTACGGAGGGGGTCTCGCTTGAAGCTTTCTTT.

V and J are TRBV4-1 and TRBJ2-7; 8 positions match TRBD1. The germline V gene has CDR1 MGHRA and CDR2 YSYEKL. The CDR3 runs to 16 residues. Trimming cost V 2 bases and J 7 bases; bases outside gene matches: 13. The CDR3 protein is CASSQPTGTGSSEQYF. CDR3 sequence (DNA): TGCGCCAGCAGCCAACCCACCGGGACAGGCTCCTCTGAGCAGTACTTC.

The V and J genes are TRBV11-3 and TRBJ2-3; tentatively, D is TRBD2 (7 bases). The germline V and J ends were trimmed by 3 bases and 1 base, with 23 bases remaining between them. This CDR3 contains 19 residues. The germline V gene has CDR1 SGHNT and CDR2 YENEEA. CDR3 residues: CASSFPIGGGFGGTDTQYF. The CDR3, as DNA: TGTGCCAGCAGCTTTCCCATAGGGGGGGGCTTCGGAGGCACAGATACGCAGTATTTT.

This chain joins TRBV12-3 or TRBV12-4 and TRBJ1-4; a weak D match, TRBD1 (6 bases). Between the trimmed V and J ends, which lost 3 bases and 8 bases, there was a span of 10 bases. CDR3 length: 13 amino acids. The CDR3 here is CASSFGQPEKLFF. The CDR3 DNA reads TGTGCCAGCAGTTTTGGACAGCCCGAAAAACTGTTTTTT.

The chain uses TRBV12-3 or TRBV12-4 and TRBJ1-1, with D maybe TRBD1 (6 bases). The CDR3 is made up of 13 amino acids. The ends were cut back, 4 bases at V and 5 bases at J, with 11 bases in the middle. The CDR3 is CASSWSGATEAFF. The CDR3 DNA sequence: TGTGCCAGCAGTTGGTCAGGGGCGACTGAAGCTTTCTTT.

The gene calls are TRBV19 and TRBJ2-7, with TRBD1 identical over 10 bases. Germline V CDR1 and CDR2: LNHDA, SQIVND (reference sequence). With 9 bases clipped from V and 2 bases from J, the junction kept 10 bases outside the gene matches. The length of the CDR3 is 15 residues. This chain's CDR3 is CASKKTGTGAYEQYF. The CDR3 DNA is TGTGCCAGCAAAAAAACCGGGACAGGGGCCTACGAGCAGTACTTC. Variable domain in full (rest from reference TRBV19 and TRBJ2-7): DGGITQSPKYLFRKEGQNVTLSCEQNLNHDAMYWYRQDPGQGLRLIYYSQIVNDFQKGDIAEGYSVSREKKESFPLTVTSAQKNPTAFYLCASKKTGTGAYEQYFGPGTRLTVT.

The DNA of the CDR3 is TGTGCCAGCAGCTCCCCCCATGAAGCTTTCTTT. It yields the protein CASSSPHEAFF. The gene calls are TRBV5-6 and TRBJ1-1; D uncertain. V was pared by 3 bases and J by 7 bases, with 7 bases between. Germline lookup yields CDR1 SGHDT and CDR2 YYEEEE. CDR3 size: 11 residues.

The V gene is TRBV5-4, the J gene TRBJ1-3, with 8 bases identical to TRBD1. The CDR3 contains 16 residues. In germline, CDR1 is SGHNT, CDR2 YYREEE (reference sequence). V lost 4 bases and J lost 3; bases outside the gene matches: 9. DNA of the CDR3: TGTGCCAGCAGCGGAAAACAGGGGGGAGTTGGAAACACCATATATTTT. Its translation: CASSGKQGGVGNTIYF. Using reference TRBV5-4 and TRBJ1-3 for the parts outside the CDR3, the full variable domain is ETGVTQSPTHLIKTRGQQVTLRCSSQSGHNTVSWYQQALGQGPQFIFQYYREEENGRGNFPPRFSGLQFPNYSSELNVNALELDDSALYLCASSGKQGGVGNTIYFGEGSWLTVV.

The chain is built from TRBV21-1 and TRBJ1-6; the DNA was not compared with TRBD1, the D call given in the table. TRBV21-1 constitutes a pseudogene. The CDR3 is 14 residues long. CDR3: CASSKEEGESPLHF. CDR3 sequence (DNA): TGTGCCAGCAGCAAAGAGGAAGGGGAATCACCCCTCCACTTT.

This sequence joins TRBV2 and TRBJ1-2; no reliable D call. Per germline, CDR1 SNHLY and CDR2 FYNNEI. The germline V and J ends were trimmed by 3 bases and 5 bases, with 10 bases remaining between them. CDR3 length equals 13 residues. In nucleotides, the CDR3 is TGTGCCAGCAGTGACCTAATTCGGTATGGCTACACCTTC. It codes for CASSDLIRYGYTF.

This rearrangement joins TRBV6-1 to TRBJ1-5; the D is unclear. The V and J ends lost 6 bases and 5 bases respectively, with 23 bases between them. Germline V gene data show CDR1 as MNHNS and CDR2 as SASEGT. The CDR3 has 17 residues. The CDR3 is CASRESLGQFGDQPQHF. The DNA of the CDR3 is TGTGCCAGCAGGGAAAGTCTAGGGCAATTCGGGGATCAGCCCCAGCATTTT.

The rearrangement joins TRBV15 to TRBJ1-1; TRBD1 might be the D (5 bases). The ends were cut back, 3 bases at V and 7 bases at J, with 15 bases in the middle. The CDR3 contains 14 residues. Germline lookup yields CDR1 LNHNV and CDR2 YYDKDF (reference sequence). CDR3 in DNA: TGTGCCACCAGCAGGGACATAACGGCGAATGAAGCTTTCTTT. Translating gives CATSRDITANEAFF.

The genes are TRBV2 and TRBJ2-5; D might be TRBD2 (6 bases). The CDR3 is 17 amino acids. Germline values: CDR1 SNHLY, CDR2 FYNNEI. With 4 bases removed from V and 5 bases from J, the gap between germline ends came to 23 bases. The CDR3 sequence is CASSGPGAGPPEETQYF. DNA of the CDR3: TGTGCCAGCAGTGGTCCGGGCGCGGGGCCCCCTGAGGAGACCCAGTACTTC.

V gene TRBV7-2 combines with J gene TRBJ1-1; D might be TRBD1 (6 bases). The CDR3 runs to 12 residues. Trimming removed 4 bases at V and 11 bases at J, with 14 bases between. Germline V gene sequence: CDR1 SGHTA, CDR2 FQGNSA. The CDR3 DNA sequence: TGTGCCAGCAGCTCTAACAAGGGGGAGGCTTTCTTT. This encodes CASSSNKGEAFF.

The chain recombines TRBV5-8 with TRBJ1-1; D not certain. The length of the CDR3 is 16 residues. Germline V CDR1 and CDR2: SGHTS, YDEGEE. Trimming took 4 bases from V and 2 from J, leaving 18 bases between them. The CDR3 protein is CASSPAPGVENTEAFF. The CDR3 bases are TGTGCCAGCAGCCCCGCCCCAGGAGTAGAAAACACTGAAGCTTTCTTT.

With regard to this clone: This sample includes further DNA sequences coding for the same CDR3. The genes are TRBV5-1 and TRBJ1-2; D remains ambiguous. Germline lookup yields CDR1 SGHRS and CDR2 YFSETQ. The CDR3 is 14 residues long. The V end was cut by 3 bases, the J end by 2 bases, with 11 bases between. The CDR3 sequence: CASSSPPGNYGYTF. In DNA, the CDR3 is TGCGCCAGCAGCTCCCCTCCCGGGAACTATGGCTACACCTTC.

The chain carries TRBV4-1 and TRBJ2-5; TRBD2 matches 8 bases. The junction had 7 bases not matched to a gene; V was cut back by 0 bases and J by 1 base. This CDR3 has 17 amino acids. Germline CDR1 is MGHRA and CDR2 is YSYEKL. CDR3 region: CASSQDPRLASQETQYF. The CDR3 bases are TGCGCCAGCAGCCAAGACCCCCGACTAGCGTCCCAAGAGACCCAGTACTTC.

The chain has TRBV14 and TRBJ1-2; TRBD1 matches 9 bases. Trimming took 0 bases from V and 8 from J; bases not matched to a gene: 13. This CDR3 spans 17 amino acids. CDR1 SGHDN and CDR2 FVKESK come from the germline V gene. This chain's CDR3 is CASSQENLGPGQGGYTF. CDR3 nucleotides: TGTGCCAGCAGCCAAGAGAACCTTGGGCCGGGACAGGGCGGCTACACCTTC.

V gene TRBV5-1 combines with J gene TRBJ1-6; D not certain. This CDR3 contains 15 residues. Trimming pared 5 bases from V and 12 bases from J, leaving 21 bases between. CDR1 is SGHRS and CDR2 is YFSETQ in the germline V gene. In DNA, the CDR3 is TGCGCCAGCAGTTACGAGGGCGTGGCGTTTGGACCCCTCCACTTT. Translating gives CASSYEGVAFGPLHF.

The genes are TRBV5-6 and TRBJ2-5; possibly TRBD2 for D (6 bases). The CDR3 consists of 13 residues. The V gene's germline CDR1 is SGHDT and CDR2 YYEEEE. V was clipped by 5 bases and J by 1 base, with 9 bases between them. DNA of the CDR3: TGTGCCAGCAGTAGGGACTTCCAAGAGACCCAGTACTTC. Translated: CASSRDFQETQYF.

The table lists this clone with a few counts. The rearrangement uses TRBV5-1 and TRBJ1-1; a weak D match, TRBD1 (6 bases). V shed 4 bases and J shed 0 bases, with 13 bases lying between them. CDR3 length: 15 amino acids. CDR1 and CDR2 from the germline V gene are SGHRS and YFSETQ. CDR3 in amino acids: CASSHQDSLNTEAFF. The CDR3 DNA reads TGCGCCAGCAGCCACCAGGACAGCTTGAACACTGAAGCTTTCTTT.